These 8 T cell receptor beta chains share one sample of origin, sequenced in a study of response to subunit inactivated influenza vaccine. TCRdb reanalysed the RT-PCR reads using MiXCR and keeps one entry per CDR3 protein. The repertoire consists of over 800,000 distinct CDR3 sequences, with less than 25% occurring once and the leading ten covering roughly a tenth. Sequenced here: PBMCs from blood, sampled roughly 5 days after vaccination. The receptor source for this set is a man between 50 and 59 years old who received an inactivated influenza vaccine.

This clonotype was observed a handful of times. This chain links TRBV18 with TRBJ1-2; the D is unclear. V was shortened by 5 bases and J by 2 bases, with 12 bases between the two germline ends. This CDR3 has 14 amino acids. Looked up from germline, CDR1 is KGHSH and CDR2 is LQKENI. The CDR3 spells CASSAAGMNYGYTF. In DNA form, the CDR3 reads TGTGCCAGCTCAGCAGCCGGGATGAACTATGGCTACACCTTC. The whole variable domain, remainder taken from reference TRBV18 and TRBJ1-2, is NAGVMQNPRHLVRRRGQEARLRCSPMKGHSHVYWYRQLPEEGLKFMVYLQKENIIDESGMPKERFSAEFPKEGPSILRIQQVVRGDSAAYFCASSAAGMNYGYTFGSGTRLTVV.

This clonotype was observed a handful of times. V and J are TRBV4-3 and TRBJ2-7; 8 bases agree with TRBD2. The CDR3 sequence is 17 residues long. V dropped 2 bases and J dropped 2; count of bases not matched to a gene: 11. Germline CDR1 reads LGHNA; CDR2 reads YSLEER. CDR3 region: CASSQFFVAGGTYEQYF. The CDR3 coding sequence is TGCGCCAGCAGCCAATTTTTCGTTGCGGGAGGAACCTACGAGCAGTACTTC.

The chain carries TRBV6-2 or TRBV6-3 and TRBJ1-2, with TRBD1 as a possible D gene (5 bases). The CDR3 consists of 15 residues. Trimming took 2 bases from V and 4 from J, leaving 14 bases between them. Germline V gene lookup returns CDR1 MNHEY and CDR2 SVGEGT. In nucleotides, the CDR3 is TGTGCCAGCAGTTACCCAACGAGGGGACTCTATGGCTACACCTTC. Protein sequence: CASSYPTRGLYGYTF.

This chain connects TRBV7-2 to TRBJ2-4; either TRBD1 or TRBD2 may supply D (7 bases each). CDR3 length: 14 residues. Trimming stripped 5 bases from V and 7 bases from J, with 15 bases between. In germline, CDR1 is SGHTA, CDR2 FQGNSA. CDR3 nucleotides: TGTGCCAGCAGCCAGGGGGGGGCGGATAACATTCAGTACTTC. Amino acids: CASSQGGADNIQYF.

A few counts support this clonotype. The rearrangement links TRBV10-3 to TRBJ1-1; a possible D gene is TRBD1 (5 bases). Trimming removed 6 bases at V and 0 bases at J, with 17 bases between. CDR1 and CDR2 (germline): ENHRY, SYGVKD. There are 16 residues in the CDR3. CDR3 sequence (DNA): TGTGCCATCAGAGAATCTCTTGGGACGGTGAACACTGAAGCTTTCTTT. Amino acid sequence: CAIRESLGTVNTEAFF.

In its sample, this clonotype was seen many times. At one end, the junction sequence differs from germline, possibly due to a read error. The chain has TRBV3-1 and TRBJ1-5; D gene unclear. Germline CDR1 is LGHDT and CDR2 is YNNKEL (reference sequence). This CDR3 spans 13 amino acids. CDR3 residues: CASSQGRDQPQHF. The CDR3 DNA is TGCGCCAGCAGCCAAGGTCGCGATCAGCCCCAGCATTTT.

The chain links TRBV7-2 to TRBJ2-3, with 12 bases identical to TRBD2. Trimming took 5 bases from V and 4 from J; bases not matched to a gene: 4. The germline CDR1 and CDR2 sequences are SGHTA and FQGNSA. CDR3 length: 15 amino acids. In DNA form, the CDR3 reads TGTGCCAGCAGCCGGACTAGCGGGATCCCAGATACGCAGTATTTT. Translated, it gives CASSRTSGIPDTQYF.

This clonotype was counted only a few times. The rearrangement joins TRBV20-1 to TRBJ2-1, with 7 bases lining up with TRBD2. The CDR3 runs 15 residues. V gave up 6 bases and J gave up 5 bases; unmatched junction bases: 13. Looked up from germline, CDR1 is DFQATT and CDR2 is SNEGSKA (reference sequence). CDR3 sequence (DNA): TGCAGTGCACCGAGACTAGCTACCGTCCACAATGAGCAGTTCTTC. Its protein product is CSAPRLATVHNEQFF.